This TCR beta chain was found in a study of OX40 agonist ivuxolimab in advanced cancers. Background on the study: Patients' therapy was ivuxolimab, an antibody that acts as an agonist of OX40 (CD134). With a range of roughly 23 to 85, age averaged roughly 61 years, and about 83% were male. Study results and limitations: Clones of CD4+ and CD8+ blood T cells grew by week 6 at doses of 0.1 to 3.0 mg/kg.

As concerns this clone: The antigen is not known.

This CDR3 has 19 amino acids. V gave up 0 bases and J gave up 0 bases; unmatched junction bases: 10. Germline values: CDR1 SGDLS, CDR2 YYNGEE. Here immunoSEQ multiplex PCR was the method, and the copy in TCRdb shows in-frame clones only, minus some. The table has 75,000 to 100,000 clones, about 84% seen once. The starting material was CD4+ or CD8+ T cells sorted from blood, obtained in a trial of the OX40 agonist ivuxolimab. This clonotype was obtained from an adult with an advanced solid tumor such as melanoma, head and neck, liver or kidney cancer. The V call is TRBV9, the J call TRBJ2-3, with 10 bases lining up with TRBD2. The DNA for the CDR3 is TGTGCCAGCAGCGTAGGGCGGGGACTAGCGTCTACTAGCACAGATACGCAGTATTTT. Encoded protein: CASSVGRGLASTSTDTQYF. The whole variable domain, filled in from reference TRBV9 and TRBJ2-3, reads DSGVTQTPKHLITATGQRVTLRCSPRSGDLSVYWYQQSLDQGLQFLIQYYNGEERAKGNILERFSAQQFPDLHSELNLSSLELGDSALYFCASSVGRGLASTSTDTQYFGPGTRLTVL.